The T cell receptor beta chain under discussion was sequenced for a study of shared clonotypes between healthy human individuals. CDR1 is MDHEN and CDR2 is SYDVKM in the germline V gene. V gave up 5 bases and J gave up 2 bases; unmatched junction bases: 7. This CDR3 is 15 amino acids long. Method: immunoSEQ multiplex PCR; TCRdb's copy keeps in-frame clones and lacks some. Of roughly 1,000,000 clones in the sample, 70% to 80% are singletons; the top ten hold 0.5% to 0.65%. Points on this clone: Its antigen remains unknown.

Study findings and constraints: Sampling included only blood; tissue repertoires likely differ.

The chain uses TRBV28 and TRBJ2-7; TRBD1 agrees at 9 bases. The TCR sequence derives from a man aged 18 to 30 in good health. Some clones in this sample may be carry-over from other donors' samples. The source material was memory CD4+ T cells from PBMCs. The subset was: CD45RA-negative fraction. The CDR3 protein is CASSPRQGGAYEQYF. Here the CDR3 DNA reads TGTGCCAGCAGTCCCCGACAGGGGGGGGCCTACGAGCAGTACTTC.